The TCR beta chain described here comes from a study of T-cell reconstitution after alpha-beta-depleted transplantation in children. Whole-study findings and limits: Where alpha-beta T cells came from about two months after transplant was reportedly several hundred expanded graft clones. For some patients, TCRbeta diversity was high at day 60 because of recipient T cells and thymic progenitors that survived. T-cell numbers and diversity, one year after transplant, stemmed largely from T cells that were newly produced.

A remark on this clonotype: Its antigen is unidentified.

The V gene's germline CDR1 is SEHNR and CDR2 FQNEAQ (reference sequence). CDR3 length: 16 amino acids. The germline V and J ends were trimmed by 4 bases and 4 bases, with 17 bases remaining between them. For TCRbeta, the library was prepared with unique molecular identifiers. MiXCR, applied by TCRdb to the PCR reads, yields one record per CDR3 protein. This sample has around 200,000 distinct CDR3 sequences, with roughly a tenth found just once. The sequenced sample was PBMCs, obtained before TCRalphabeta/CD19-depleted stem cell transplant. The chain couples TRBV7-9 to TRBJ1-3; D ambiguous. This clonotype was obtained from a child less than two years old with acute myeloid leukemia, due to receive a stem cell transplant. In DNA form, the CDR3 reads TGTGCCAGCAGCTCCCGACCTTATATAACCGGAAACACCATATATTTT. Its translation: CASSSRPYITGNTIYF.